These 3 T cell receptor beta chains share one sample of origin, sequenced in a study of blood T cell repertoires in COVID-19. Generated by immunoSEQ multiplex PCR, the TCRdb table keeps only in-frame clones and is missing some. Of some 60,000 clones in the sample, around 83% were seen once. Input material: peripheral blood. All receptors derive from a woman of 80 years or more with acute or convalescent COVID-19.

V and J are TRBV19 and TRBJ2-3, with D possibly matching TRBD1 (6 bases). CDR3 size: 15 residues. V lost 5 bases to trimming and J lost 2 bases, with 14 bases between them. Germline values: CDR1 LNHDA, CDR2 SQIVND (reference sequence). The CDR3 coding sequence is TGTGCCAGTAGTTTAACCGGGACACCCACAGATACGCAGTATTTT. Translated: CASSLTGTPTDTQYF. Supplemented by reference TRBV19 and TRBJ2-3, the full variable domain reads DGGITQSPKYLFRKEGQNVTLSCEQNLNHDAMYWYRQDPGQGLRLIYYSQIVNDFQKGDIAEGYSVSREKKESFPLTVTSAQKNPTAFYLCASSLTGTPTDTQYFGPGTRLTVL.

This clone was counted once. V and J are TRBV6-6 and TRBJ1-2, with TRBD1 as a possible D gene (6 bases). Trimming stripped 1 base from V and 6 bases from J, with 15 bases between. The CDR3 is 15 amino acids. Per the germline V gene, CDR1 is MNHNY and CDR2 is SVGAGI (reference sequence). CDR3 DNA: TGTGCCAGCAGTTACTACAGGGAAGGTGTCAATGGCTACACCTTC. This gives the protein CASSYYREGVNGYTF.

A few counts support this clone. V gene TRBV11-2 combines with J gene TRBJ1-2; TRBD1 aligns across 8 bases. The CDR3 spans 15 residues. V lost 0 bases, J lost 5 bases, and 5 bases stayed unmatched. From germline, CDR1 is SGHAT and CDR2 FQNNGV. CDR3 in amino acids: CASSLEWTGKYGYTF. The CDR3 bases are TGTGCCAGCAGCTTAGAGTGGACAGGGAAGTATGGCTACACCTTC.